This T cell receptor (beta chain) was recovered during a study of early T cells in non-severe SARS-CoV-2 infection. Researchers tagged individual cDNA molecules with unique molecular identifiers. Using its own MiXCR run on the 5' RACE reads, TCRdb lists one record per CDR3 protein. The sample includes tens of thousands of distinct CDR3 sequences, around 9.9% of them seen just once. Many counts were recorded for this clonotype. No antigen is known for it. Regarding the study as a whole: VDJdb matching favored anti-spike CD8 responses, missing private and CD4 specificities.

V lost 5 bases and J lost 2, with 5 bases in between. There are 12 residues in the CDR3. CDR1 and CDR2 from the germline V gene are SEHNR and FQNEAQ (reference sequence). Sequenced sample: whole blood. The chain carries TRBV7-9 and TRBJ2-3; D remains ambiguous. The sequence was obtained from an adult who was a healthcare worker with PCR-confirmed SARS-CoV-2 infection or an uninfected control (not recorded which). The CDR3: CASSGLTDTQYF. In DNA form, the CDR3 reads TGTGCCAGCAGCGGCCTCACAGATACGCAGTATTTT.